These 31 T cell receptor beta chains share one sample of origin, sequenced in a study of blood T cells in healthy people across ages. PCR was performed a second time for roughly 7 to 11 cycles using a sample-barcoded 5' primer and a J-beta primer mix. TCRdb re-analysed the 5' RACE reads in MiXCR, keeping a single row per CDR3 protein. The sample contains around 1,500,000 distinct CDR3 sequences, 42% of which appear only once. The sample taken for sequencing was blood. The receptor set was obtained from a woman in her late teens or twenties in good health.

V gene TRBV10-3 combines with J gene TRBJ1-5; TRBD1 matches at 7 bases. Looked up from germline, CDR1 is ENHRY and CDR2 is SYGVKD. The junction had 11 bases not matched to a gene; V was cut back by 4 bases and J by 5 bases. This CDR3 spans 16 amino acids. DNA of the CDR3: TGTGCCATCAGTGCGTCTAAACAGGGGTCCGATCAGCCCCAGCATTTT. Its protein is CAISASKQGSDQPQHF.

This clonotype was observed a few times. This chain connects TRBV6-5 to TRBJ2-7, with D possibly matching TRBD1 (5 bases). The CDR3 is 13 amino acids. The germline gives CDR1 MNHEY, CDR2 SVGAGI. Trimming stripped 7 bases from V and 1 base from J, with 11 bases between. CDR3 loop: CASTEQESYEQYF. DNA of the CDR3: TGTGCCAGCACGGAACAGGAGTCCTACGAGCAGTACTTC.

This clonotype appeared a few times. The chain is built from TRBV4-1 and TRBJ2-3; tentatively, D is TRBD1 (6 bases). CDR1 and CDR2 (germline): MGHRA, YSYEKL. There are 15 residues in the CDR3. Trimming took off 6 bases at V and 0 bases at J, with 13 bases between the two ends. CDR3 DNA: TGCGCCAGCAGACCCGACAGGACTAGCACAGATACGCAGTATTTT. It translates to CASRPDRTSTDTQYF.

This clonotype was detected only a few times. The chain links TRBV12-3 or TRBV12-4 to TRBJ1-2, with 9 bases aligning to TRBD1. V lost 5 bases, J lost 8 bases, and 6 bases stayed unmatched. The CDR3 is 13 residues long. The CDR3 protein is CASSLQGAQGYTF. CDR3 nucleotides: TGTGCCAGCAGTCTACAGGGGGCGCAAGGCTACACCTTC.

This clonotype has only a few counts. This chain uses TRBV7-9 with TRBJ2-7; TRBD2 aligns across 11 bases. Looked up from germline, CDR1 is SEHNR and CDR2 is FQNEAQ (reference sequence). This CDR3 spans 16 amino acids. Trimming took 3 bases from V and 7 from J; bases not matched to a gene: 11. Here the CDR3 reads CASSFGTSGWGNEQYF. CDR3 sequence (DNA): TGTGCCAGCAGCTTCGGGACTAGCGGATGGGGGAATGAGCAGTACTTC.

V is TRBV6-4 and J is TRBJ2-1; 15 bases agree with TRBD2. The CDR3 totals 16 residues. The V gene end was trimmed by 2 bases and the J gene end by 7 bases; junction bases not matched to a gene: 3. Germline V CDR1 and CDR2: MRHNA, SNTAGT. For the CDR3, the DNA is TGTGCCAGCAGTGACGGTGGACTAGCGGGAGGGAATGAGCAGTTCTTC. Protein: CASSDGGLAGGNEQFF.

This clonotype was picked up a small number of times. The CDR3: CSARATAYNEQFF. The CDR3 bases are TGCAGTGCTAGGGCAACAGCGTACAATGAGCAGTTCTTC. The chain combines TRBV20-1 with TRBJ2-1; no clear D gene. The CDR3 is 13 amino acids. The germline V gene encodes CDR1 DFQATT and CDR2 SNEGSKA (reference sequence). Trimming cost V 3 bases and J 4 bases, with 10 bases left between them.

J is TRBJ1-1 and V is TRBV7-2; D unclear. V was cut by 4 bases and J by 1 base, with 13 bases left in between. The CDR3 is 15 residues long. Germline assignment: CDR1 SGHTA and CDR2 FQGNSA. This CDR3 reads CASSWAPMGNTEAFF. The CDR3 nucleotides are TGTGCCAGCAGCTGGGCTCCGATGGGGAACACTGAAGCTTTCTTT.

This clonotype was seen a few times. The V gene is TRBV20-1, the J gene TRBJ2-5, with 7 bases matching TRBD2. Germline V gene data show CDR1 as DFQATT and CDR2 as SNEGSKA (reference sequence). The CDR3 contains 16 residues. Trimming took 6 bases from V and 0 from J; bases not matched to a gene: 13. CDR3 region: CSAPPLLAVYQETQYF. CDR3 bases: TGCAGTGCCCCTCCCCTGCTAGCGGTGTACCAAGAGACCCAGTACTTC.

The genes are TRBV7-2 and TRBJ2-1; no clear D gene. Trimming stripped 5 bases from V and 2 bases from J, with 13 bases between. The CDR3 has 15 residues. From germline, CDR1 is SGHTA and CDR2 FQGNSA. CDR3 protein: CASSALDRAYNEQFF. The CDR3 bases are TGTGCCAGCAGCGCCCTCGATCGGGCCTACAATGAGCAGTTCTTC.

The chain uses TRBV10-2 and TRBJ2-1, with TRBD2 identical over 10 bases. Per the germline V gene, CDR1 is WSHSY and CDR2 is SAAADI. The V segment lost 4 bases and the J segment 2 bases; nucleotides outside the gene matches: 11. The CDR3 sequence is 18 residues long. In DNA, the CDR3 is TGCGCCAGCAGTGCAGCTAGCGGGAGTTGGAGCCCCTACAATGAGCAGTTCTTC. It codes for CASSAASGSWSPYNEQFF.

This clonotype has at least ten counts. This rearrangement joins TRBV10-3 to TRBJ2-3; 10 bases are shared with TRBD1. Germline-derived CDR1 and CDR2 are ENHRY and SYGVKD. The CDR3 has 16 amino acids. The ends lost 2 bases at V and 0 bases at J; junction bases unmatched: 2. This CDR3 reads CAISEGQGDSTDTQYF. Here the CDR3 DNA reads TGTGCCATCAGTGAGGGACAGGGGGACAGCACAGATACGCAGTATTTT.

The table lists this clonotype with a few counts. This sequence joins TRBV27 and TRBJ1-2; maybe TRBD1 (5 bases). Trimming removed 7 bases from V and 6 bases from J, with 15 bases in between. Germline values: CDR1 MNHEY, CDR2 SMNVEV (reference sequence). CDR3 length: 13 amino acids. CDR3 loop: CASKPLTANGYTF. Here the CDR3 DNA reads TGTGCCAGCAAGCCTCTGACAGCAAATGGCTACACCTTC.

This clonotype was seen a handful of times. The chain joins TRBV5-1 to TRBJ2-1; D is possibly TRBD2 (6 bases). CDR1 and CDR2 (germline): SGHRS, YFSETQ. This CDR3 comprises 15 residues. V was clipped by 5 bases and J by 7 bases, with 19 bases between them. The chain's CDR3 is CASSGGTEARNEQFF. The DNA of the CDR3 is TGCGCCAGCAGTGGGGGGACCGAAGCGCGGAATGAGCAGTTCTTC.

This clonotype was counted ten times or more. V is TRBV27 and J is TRBJ2-5; unclear D gene. This CDR3 has 14 amino acids. Germline-derived CDR1 and CDR2 are MNHEY and SMNVEV (reference sequence). V gave up 0 bases and J gave up 4 bases, with 9 bases separating them. For the CDR3, the DNA is TGTGCCAGCAGTTTATCCCTTGCTGGAGAGACCCAGTACTTC. Protein product: CASSLSLAGETQYF.

This rearrangement joins TRBV6-5 to TRBJ2-2; tentative D call: TRBD2 (6 bases). Germline assignment: CDR1 MNHEY and CDR2 SVGAGI. The germline V and J ends were trimmed by 0 bases and 0 bases, with 11 bases remaining between them. The CDR3 totals 17 residues. DNA for the CDR3: TGTGCCAGCAGTTACTCCGGGGGTCTACCGAACACCGGGGAGCTGTTTTTT. It codes for CASSYSGGLPNTGELFF.

The rearrangement uses TRBV15 and TRBJ2-1, with 12 positions matching TRBD2. The CDR3 has 15 residues. Germline V gene data show CDR1 as LNHNV and CDR2 as YYDKDF (reference sequence). J was trimmed by 6 bases and V by 5 bases; bases with no gene match: 5. Here the CDR3 DNA reads TGTGCCACCAGCTCGGGACTAGCGGGTTTCAATGAGCAGTTCTTC. Translated: CATSSGLAGFNEQFF.

The chain links TRBV27 to TRBJ2-1, with 7 bases lining up with TRBD2. Germline CDR1 reads MNHEY; CDR2 reads SMNVEV (reference sequence). There are 14 residues in the CDR3. With V trimmed by 2 bases and J by 10 bases, 8 bases remained unmatched. The CDR3 DNA follows: TGTGCCAGCAGTTTAGTTACTAGCGAAGGCGAGCAGTTCTTC. It specifies CASSLVTSEGEQFF.

This clonotype showed up many times. One junction end does not reproduce the germline sequence, and a read error may be involved. The chain carries TRBV3-1 and TRBJ2-3; weak D call: TRBD2 (5 bases). In germline, CDR1 is LGHDT, CDR2 YNNKEL (reference sequence). The CDR3 is 16 residues long. The CDR3 loop reads CASSLGLAGNTDTQYF. The CDR3 region has the DNA TGCGCCAGCAGCTTGGGTCTAGCCGGGAACACAGATACGCAGTATTTT.

V and J are TRBV6-6 and TRBJ2-1, with TRBD1 matching over 10 bases. The CDR3 is made up of 12 amino acids. The trim removed 11 bases at V and 8 bases at J, leaving 6 bases unmatched. The germline V gene has CDR1 MNHNY and CDR2 SVGAGI (reference sequence). CDR3 DNA sequence: TGTGCCGGAGCGGACAGGGGGGATGAGCAGTTCTTC. Residues: CAGADRGDEQFF.

V is TRBV9 and J is TRBJ1-1, with D perhaps matching TRBD1 (6 bases). Germline CDR1 reads SGDLS; CDR2 reads YYNGEE. This CDR3 is 16 amino acids long. V was shortened by 0 bases and J by 1 base, with 13 bases between the two germline ends. Here the CDR3 DNA reads TGTGCCAGCAGCGTAGGTGCCCCAGGGGAGAACACTGAAGCTTTCTTT. As protein: CASSVGAPGENTEAFF.

The V call is TRBV18, the J call TRBJ1-6; no clear D gene. Per the germline V gene, CDR1 is KGHSH and CDR2 is LQKENI. The CDR3 covers 14 residues. The germline V and J ends were trimmed by 7 bases and 3 bases, with 10 bases remaining between them. Written as DNA, the CDR3 is TGTGCCAGCTGCTTAGAAGGCTATAATTCACCCCTCCACTTT. Amino acid sequence: CASCLEGYNSPLHF.

This clonotype was detected many times. The rearrangement links TRBV5-6 to TRBJ2-1, with D maybe TRBD2 (5 bases). The CDR3 totals 12 residues. Germline V gene lookup returns CDR1 SGHDT and CDR2 YYEEEE. With 2 bases removed from V and 9 bases from J, the gap between germline ends came to 9 bases. The CDR3 region is CASSLVGGEQFF. As DNA, the CDR3 is TGTGCCAGCAGCTTAGTTGGAGGTGAGCAGTTCTTC.

This chain joins TRBV29-1 and TRBJ1-1, with D unresolved. Germline V lookup: CDR1 SQVTM, CDR2 ANQGSEA. The CDR3 extends over 11 amino acids. Deletions cut 2 bases from V and 10 bases from J, with 11 bases between. CDR3 bases: TGCAGCGTTGAAATATCTAGGCCAGCTTTCTTT. It specifies CSVEISRPAFF.

This clonotype was observed a handful of times. The CDR3 here is CASSGPGGNEQFF. As DNA, the CDR3 is TGTGCCAGCAGTGGCCCCGGTGGGAATGAGCAGTTCTTC. The V gene is TRBV13, the J gene TRBJ2-1; no reliable D call. The CDR3 is 13 residues long. V lost 6 bases to trimming and J lost 7 bases, with 13 bases between them. The germline gives CDR1 PRHDT, CDR2 FYEKMQ (reference sequence).

The chain links TRBV6-1 to TRBJ2-7, with D possibly being TRBD1 or TRBD2 (5 bases each). Trimming removed 6 bases at V and 2 bases at J, with 14 bases between. Germline V gene sequence: CDR1 MNHNS, CDR2 SASEGT. The CDR3 covers 14 residues. CDR3 coding DNA: TGTGCCAGCAGGGAACTCAGGGACCCCTACGAGCAGTACTTC. Amino acid sequence: CASRELRDPYEQYF.

V and J are TRBV3-1 and TRBJ2-7; the match to TRBD2 covers 9 bases. The germline gives CDR1 LGHDT, CDR2 YNNKEL (reference sequence). The CDR3 contains 14 residues. With 5 bases clipped from V and 3 bases from J, the junction kept 5 bases outside the gene matches. CDR3 sequence reads: CASSIAGVLYEQYF. The CDR3 DNA sequence: TGTGCCAGCAGCATAGCGGGAGTGCTCTACGAGCAGTACTTC.

The V call is TRBV4-1, the J call TRBJ1-6; 8 bases fit TRBD1. V shed 1 base and J 13 bases; nucleotides not matched to a gene: 9. The CDR3 loop spans 15 amino acids. The germline gives CDR1 MGHRA, CDR2 YSYEKL. DNA for the CDR3: TGCGCCAGCAGCCAAGCGACAGGGGAGAGGAGGCCCCTCCACTTT. It yields the protein CASSQATGERRPLHF.

The rearrangement uses TRBV2 and TRBJ2-5; D gene uncertain. Germline V gene lookup returns CDR1 SNHLY and CDR2 FYNNEI. With 0 bases removed from V and 6 bases from J, the gap between germline ends came to 8 bases. This CDR3 spans 13 amino acids. As DNA, the CDR3 is TGTGCCAGCAGTGAAGCGAAGAGCCAGACCCAGTACTTC. Protein sequence: CASSEAKSQTQYF. The variable domain in full, completed from reference TRBV2 and TRBJ2-5, reads EPEVTQTPSHQVTQMGQEVILRCVPISNHLYFYWYRQILGQKVEFLVSFYNNEISEKSEIFDDQFSVERPDGSNFTLKIRSTKLEDSAMYFCASSEAKSQTQYFGPGTRLLVL.

The chain is built from TRBV2 and TRBJ1-2; possible D gene TRBD1, 5 bases. The V end lost 3 bases, the J end lost 4 bases, and 15 bases lay between the germline ends. This CDR3 has 15 residues. The germline V gene has CDR1 SNHLY and CDR2 FYNNEI. The CDR3 loop is CASSDKGFRGYGYTF. The CDR3 DNA sequence: TGTGCCAGCAGTGATAAAGGGTTTAGGGGCTATGGCTACACCTTC.

This clonotype has a handful of counts. The chain has TRBV6-5 and TRBJ2-3; unclear D gene. The CDR3 runs to 14 residues. V was trimmed by 5 bases and J by 1 base, leaving 10 bases between them. Germline CDR1 reads MNHEY; CDR2 reads SVGAGI. CDR3 protein: CASSHRWGTDTQYF. CDR3 nucleotides: TGTGCCAGCAGTCACAGATGGGGCACAGATACGCAGTATTTT.